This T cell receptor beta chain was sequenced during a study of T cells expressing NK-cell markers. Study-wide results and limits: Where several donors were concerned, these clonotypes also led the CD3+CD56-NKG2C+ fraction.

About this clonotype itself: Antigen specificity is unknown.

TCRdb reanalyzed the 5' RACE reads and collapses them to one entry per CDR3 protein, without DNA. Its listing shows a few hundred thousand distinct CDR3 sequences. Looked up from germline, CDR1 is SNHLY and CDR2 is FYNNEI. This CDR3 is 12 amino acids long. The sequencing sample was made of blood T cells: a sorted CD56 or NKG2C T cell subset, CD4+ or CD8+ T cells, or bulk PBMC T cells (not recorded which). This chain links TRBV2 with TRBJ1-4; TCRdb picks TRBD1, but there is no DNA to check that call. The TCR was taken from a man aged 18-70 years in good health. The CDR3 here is CASRRDRESLFF.